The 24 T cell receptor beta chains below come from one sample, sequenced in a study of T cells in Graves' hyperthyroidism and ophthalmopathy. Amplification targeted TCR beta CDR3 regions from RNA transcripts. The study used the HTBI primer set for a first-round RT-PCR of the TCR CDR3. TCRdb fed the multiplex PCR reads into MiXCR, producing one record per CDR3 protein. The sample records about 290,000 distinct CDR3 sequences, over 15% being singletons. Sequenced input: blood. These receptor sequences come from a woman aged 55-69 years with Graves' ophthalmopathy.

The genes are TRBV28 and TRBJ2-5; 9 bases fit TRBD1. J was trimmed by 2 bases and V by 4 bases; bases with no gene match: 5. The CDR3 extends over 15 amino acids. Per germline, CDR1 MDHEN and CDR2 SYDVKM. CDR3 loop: CASSYRDRAQETQYF. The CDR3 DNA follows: TGTGCCAGCAGTTACCGGGACAGGGCACAAGAGACCCAGTACTTC. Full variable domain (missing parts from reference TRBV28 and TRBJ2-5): DVKVTQSSRYLVKRTGEKVFLECVQDMDHENMFWYRQDPGLGLRLIYFSYDVKMKEKGDIPEGYSVSREKKERFSLILESASTNQTSMYLCASSYRDRAQETQYFGPGTRLLVL.

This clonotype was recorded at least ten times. The DNA of the CDR3 is TGTGCCAGCAGCTCCTACAGGGACCCCTACGAGCAGTACTTC. This gives the protein CASSSYRDPYEQYF. The gene calls are TRBV11-2 and TRBJ2-7, with D tentatively TRBD1 (6 bases). There are 14 residues in the CDR3. The V and J ends lost 4 bases and 2 bases respectively, with 12 bases between them. CDR1 is SGHAT, CDR2 FQNNGV, per germline.

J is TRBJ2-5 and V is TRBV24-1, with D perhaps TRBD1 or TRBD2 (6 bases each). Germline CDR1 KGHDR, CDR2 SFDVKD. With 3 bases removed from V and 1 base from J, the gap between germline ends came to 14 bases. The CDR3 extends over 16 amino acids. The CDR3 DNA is TGTGCCACCAGTGATCCGACAGGAGGGGTCCAAGAGACCCAGTACTTC. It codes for CATSDPTGGVQETQYF.

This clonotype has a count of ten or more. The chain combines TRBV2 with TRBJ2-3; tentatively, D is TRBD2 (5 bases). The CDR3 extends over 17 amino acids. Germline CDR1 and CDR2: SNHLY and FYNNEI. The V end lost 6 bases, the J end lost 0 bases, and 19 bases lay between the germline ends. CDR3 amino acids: CASRATNLRPSTDTQYF. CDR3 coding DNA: TGTGCCAGCAGGGCGACTAACCTACGACCTAGCACAGATACGCAGTATTTT.

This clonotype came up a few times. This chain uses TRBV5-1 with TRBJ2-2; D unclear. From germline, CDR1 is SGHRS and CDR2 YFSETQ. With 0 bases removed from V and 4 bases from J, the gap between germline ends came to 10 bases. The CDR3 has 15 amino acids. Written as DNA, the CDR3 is TGCGCCAGCAGCTTGGAAGGACCCCGCACCGGGGAGCTGTTTTTT. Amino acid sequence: CASSLEGPRTGELFF. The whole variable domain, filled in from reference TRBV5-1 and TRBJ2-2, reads KAGVTQTPRYLIKTRGQQVTLSCSPISGHRSVSWYQQTPGQGLQFLFEYFSETQRNKGNFPGRFSGRQFSNSRSEMNVSTLELGDSALYLCASSLEGPRTGELFFGEGSRLTVL.

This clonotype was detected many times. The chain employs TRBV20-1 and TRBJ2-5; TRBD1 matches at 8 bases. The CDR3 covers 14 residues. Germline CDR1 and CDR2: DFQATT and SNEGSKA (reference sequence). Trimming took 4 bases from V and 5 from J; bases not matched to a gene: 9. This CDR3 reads CSAKTVRTGETQYF. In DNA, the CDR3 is TGCAGTGCTAAGACCGTTAGGACAGGGGAGACCCAGTACTTC.

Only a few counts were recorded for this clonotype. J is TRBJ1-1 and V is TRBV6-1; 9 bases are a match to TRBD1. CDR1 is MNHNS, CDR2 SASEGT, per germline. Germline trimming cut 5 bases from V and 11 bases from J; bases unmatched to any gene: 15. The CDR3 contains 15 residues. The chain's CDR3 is CASSSYLGQGRRAFF. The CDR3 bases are TGTGCCAGCAGTTCCTACCTTGGACAGGGGAGGAGGGCTTTCTTT.

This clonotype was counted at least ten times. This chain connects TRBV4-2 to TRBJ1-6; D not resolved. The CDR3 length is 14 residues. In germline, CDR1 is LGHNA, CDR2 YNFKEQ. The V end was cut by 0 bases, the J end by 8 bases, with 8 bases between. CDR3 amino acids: CASSQDSLDSPLHF. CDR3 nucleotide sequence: TGTGCCAGCAGCCAAGACTCGCTGGATTCACCCCTCCACTTT.

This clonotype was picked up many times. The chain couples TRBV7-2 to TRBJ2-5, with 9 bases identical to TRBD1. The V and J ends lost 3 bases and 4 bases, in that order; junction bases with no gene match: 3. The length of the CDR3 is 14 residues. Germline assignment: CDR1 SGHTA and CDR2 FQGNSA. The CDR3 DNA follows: TGTGCCAGCAGCTTGGACAGGGGAAGAGAGACCCAGTACTTC. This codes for CASSLDRGRETQYF.

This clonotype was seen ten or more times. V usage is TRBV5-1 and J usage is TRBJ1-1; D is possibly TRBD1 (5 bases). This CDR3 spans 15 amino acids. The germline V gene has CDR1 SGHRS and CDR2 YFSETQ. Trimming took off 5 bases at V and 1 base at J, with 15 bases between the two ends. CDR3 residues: CASSSNTGQNTEAFF. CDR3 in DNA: TGCGCCAGCAGTTCAAATACAGGACAGAACACTGAAGCTTTCTTT.

The CDR3 protein is CASSLEGAGLPKSQYF. CDR3 nucleotide sequence: TGTGCCAGCAGCTTGGAGGGGGCGGGACTCCCCAAGAGCCAGTACTTC. The chain combines TRBV5-5 with TRBJ2-5, with D maybe TRBD1 (7 bases). The length of the CDR3 is 16 residues. Trimming removed 0 bases from V and 10 bases from J, with 22 bases in between. CDR1 is SGHKS and CDR2 is YYEKEE in the germline V gene (reference sequence).

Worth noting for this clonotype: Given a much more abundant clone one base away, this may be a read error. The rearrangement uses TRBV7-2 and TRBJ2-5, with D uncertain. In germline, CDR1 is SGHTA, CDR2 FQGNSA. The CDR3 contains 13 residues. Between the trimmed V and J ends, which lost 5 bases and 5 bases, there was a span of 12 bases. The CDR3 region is CASSSPGLETQYF. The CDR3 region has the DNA TGTGCCAGCAGCAGTCCTGGGCTGGAGACCCAGTACTTC. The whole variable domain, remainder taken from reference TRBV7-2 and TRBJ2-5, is GAGVSQSPSNKVTEKGKDVELRCDPISGHTALYWYRQSLGQGLEFLIYFQGNSAPDKSGLPSDRFSAERTGGSVSTLTIQRTQQEDSAVYLCASSSPGLETQYFGPGTRLLVL.

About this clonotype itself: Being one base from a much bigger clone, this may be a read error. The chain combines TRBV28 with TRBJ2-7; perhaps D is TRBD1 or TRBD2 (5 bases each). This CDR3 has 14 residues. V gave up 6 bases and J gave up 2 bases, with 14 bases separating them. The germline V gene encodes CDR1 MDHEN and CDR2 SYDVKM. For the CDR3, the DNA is TGTGCCAGCAGCTGGGACGGGGCCACCTACGAGCAGTACTTC. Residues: CASSWDGATYEQYF.

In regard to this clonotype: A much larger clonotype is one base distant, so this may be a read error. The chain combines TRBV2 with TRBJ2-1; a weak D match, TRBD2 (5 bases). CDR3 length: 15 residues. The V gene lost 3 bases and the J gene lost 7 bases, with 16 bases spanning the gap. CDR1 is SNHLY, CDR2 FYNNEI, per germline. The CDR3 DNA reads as TGTGCCAGCAGTGAGAGGGCAGGTAATTTAAATGAGCAGTTCTTC. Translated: CASSERAGNLNEQFF.

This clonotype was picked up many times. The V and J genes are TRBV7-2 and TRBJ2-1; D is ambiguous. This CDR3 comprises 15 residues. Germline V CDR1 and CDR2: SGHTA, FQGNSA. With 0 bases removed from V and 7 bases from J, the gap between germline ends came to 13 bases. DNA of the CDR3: TGTGCCAGCAGCTTAGCGTTAACGGGCGATAATGAGCAGTTCTTC. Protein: CASSLALTGDNEQFF.

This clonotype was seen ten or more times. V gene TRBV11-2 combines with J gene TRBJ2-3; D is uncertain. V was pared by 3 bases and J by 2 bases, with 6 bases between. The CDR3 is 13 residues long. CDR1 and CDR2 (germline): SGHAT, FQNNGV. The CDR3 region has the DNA TGTGCCAGCAGCTTTGCGGTCACAGATACGCAGTATTTT. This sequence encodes CASSFAVTDTQYF. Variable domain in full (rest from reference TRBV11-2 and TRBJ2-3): EAGVAQSPRYKIIEKRQSVAFWCNPISGHATLYWYQQILGQGPKLLIQFQNNGVVDDSQLPKDRFSAERLKGVDSTLKIQPAKLEDSAVYLCASSFAVTDTQYFGPGTRLTVL.

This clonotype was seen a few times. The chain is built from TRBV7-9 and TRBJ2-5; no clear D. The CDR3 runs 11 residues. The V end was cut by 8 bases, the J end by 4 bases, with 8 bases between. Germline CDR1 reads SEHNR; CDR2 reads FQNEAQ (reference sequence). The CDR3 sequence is CASGNRETQYF. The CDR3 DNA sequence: TGTGCCAGCGGAAATCGAGAGACCCAGTACTTC.

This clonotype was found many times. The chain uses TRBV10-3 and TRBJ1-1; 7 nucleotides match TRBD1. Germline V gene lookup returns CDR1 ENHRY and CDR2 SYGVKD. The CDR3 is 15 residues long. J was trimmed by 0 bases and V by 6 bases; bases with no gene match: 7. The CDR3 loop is CAIRRDSNMNTEAFF. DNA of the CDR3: TGTGCCATCAGGCGGGACAGTAACATGAACACTGAAGCTTTCTTT.

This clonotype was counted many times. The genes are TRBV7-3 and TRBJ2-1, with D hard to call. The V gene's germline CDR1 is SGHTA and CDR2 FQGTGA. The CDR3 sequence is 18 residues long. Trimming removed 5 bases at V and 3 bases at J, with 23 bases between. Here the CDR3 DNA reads TGTGCCAGCAGCCCCCGTTCCGGATTTTTAAGCCTCTACAATGAGCAGTTCTTC. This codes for CASSPRSGFLSLYNEQFF.

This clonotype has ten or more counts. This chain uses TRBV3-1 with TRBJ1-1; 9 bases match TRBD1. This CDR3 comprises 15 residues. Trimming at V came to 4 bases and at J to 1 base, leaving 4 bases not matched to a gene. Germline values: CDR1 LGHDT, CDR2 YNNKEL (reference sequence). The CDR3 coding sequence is TGTGCCAGCAGCCTATGGGACAGGGCGAACACTGAAGCTTTCTTT. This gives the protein CASSLWDRANTEAFF.

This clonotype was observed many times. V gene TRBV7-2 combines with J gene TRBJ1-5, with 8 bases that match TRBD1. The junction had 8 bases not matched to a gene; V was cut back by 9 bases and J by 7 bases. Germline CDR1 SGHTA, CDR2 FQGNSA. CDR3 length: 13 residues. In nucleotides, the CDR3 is TGTGCCAGTAGTATGACAGGGGAACAGCCCCAGCATTTT. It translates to CASSMTGEQPQHF.

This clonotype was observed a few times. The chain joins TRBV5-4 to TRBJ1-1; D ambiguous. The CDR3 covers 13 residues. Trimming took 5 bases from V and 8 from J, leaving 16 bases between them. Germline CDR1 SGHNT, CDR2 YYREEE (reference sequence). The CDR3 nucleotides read TGTGCCAGCAGGAACCTCCTTACGGGGGAAGCTTTCTTT. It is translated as CASRNLLTGEAFF.

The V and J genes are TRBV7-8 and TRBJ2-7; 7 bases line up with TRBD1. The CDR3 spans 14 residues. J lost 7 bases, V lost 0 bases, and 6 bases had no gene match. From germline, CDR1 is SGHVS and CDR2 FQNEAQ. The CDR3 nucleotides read TGTGCCAGCAGCTTAGCGGGGACAGTCTTTGAGCAGTACTTC. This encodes CASSLAGTVFEQYF.

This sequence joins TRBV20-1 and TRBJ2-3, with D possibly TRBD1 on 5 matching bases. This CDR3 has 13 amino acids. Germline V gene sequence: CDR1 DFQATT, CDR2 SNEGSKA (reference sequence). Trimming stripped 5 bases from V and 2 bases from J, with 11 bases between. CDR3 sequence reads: CSAADSDTDTQYF. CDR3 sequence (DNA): TGCAGTGCTGCCGACAGCGACACAGATACGCAGTATTTT.